This TCR beta chain comes out of a study of radiation and T cells in renal cell carcinoma. General study points: No pretreatment tumor biopsies were available for baseline clonotypes.

On this clone itself: Its cognate antigen is unknown.

The germline V gene has CDR1 SGHRS and CDR2 YFSETQ. V lost 2 bases to trimming and J lost 4 bases, with 11 bases between them. This CDR3 is built from 14 residues. TCRdb's table, derived via immunoSEQ multiplex PCR, lists solely in-frame clones and lacks some. The sample shows about 170,000 clones, about nine tenths of them seen only once. The time point here: blood 4 weeks post-SBRT, at nephrectomy. As for treatment: 15 Gy SBRT to primary tumor, nephrectomy 4 weeks later. The TCR comes from a woman between 45 and 65 years old with renal cell carcinoma. This chain uses TRBV5-1 with TRBJ2-3, with no clear D. The sample was blood, taken from a patient whose treatment included radiotherapy and nephrectomy. CDR3 protein: CASSLTGVSDTQYF. The CDR3 DNA sequence: TGCGCCAGCAGCTTAACGGGTGTCTCAGATACGCAGTATTTT.